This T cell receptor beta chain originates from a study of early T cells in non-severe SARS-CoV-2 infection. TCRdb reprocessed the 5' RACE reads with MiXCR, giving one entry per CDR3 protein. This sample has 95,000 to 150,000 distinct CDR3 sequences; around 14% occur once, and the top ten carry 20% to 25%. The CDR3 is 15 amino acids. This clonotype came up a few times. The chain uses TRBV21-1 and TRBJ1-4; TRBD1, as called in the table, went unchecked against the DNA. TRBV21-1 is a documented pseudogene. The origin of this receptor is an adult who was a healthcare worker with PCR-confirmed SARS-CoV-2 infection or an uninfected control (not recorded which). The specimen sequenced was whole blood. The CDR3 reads CASSIRQGRNEKLFF. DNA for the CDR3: TGTGCCAGCAGCATCAGACAGGGAAGAAATGAAAAACTGTTTTTT.